The entry below describes one T cell receptor (beta chain). Resolution of symptoms, clearance, or two negative PCRs was present in recovered Cohort 3 donors. This CDR3 spans 13 amino acids. Per germline, CDR1 LNHDA and CDR2 SQIVND (reference sequence). With V trimmed by 10 bases and J by 5 bases, 8 bases remained unmatched. This sample is drawn from a study of blood T cell repertoires in COVID-19. About the research overall: Specimens from acute and convalescent COVID-19 originated in the United States, Italy and Spain.

In the original processing: How many nucleated cells were present was estimated from reference gene primer amplification. Only in-frame clones appear in the TCRdb table, and some are missing; sequencing was by immunoSEQ multiplex PCR. From that table come the V and J calls and clone size; the DNA was used to work out D and trimming. The sample lists a few hundred thousand clones; approximately 89% were seen once. Material: PBMCs or T cells enriched from blood (not recorded which). The TCR was taken from a man under 40 who had recovered from COVID-19. V is TRBV19 and J is TRBJ2-3; the match to TRBD1 covers 8 bases. The CDR3 nucleotides read TGTGCCACCAGGGACAGGACCATAGATACGCAGTATTTT. Its translation is CATRDRTIDTQYF.